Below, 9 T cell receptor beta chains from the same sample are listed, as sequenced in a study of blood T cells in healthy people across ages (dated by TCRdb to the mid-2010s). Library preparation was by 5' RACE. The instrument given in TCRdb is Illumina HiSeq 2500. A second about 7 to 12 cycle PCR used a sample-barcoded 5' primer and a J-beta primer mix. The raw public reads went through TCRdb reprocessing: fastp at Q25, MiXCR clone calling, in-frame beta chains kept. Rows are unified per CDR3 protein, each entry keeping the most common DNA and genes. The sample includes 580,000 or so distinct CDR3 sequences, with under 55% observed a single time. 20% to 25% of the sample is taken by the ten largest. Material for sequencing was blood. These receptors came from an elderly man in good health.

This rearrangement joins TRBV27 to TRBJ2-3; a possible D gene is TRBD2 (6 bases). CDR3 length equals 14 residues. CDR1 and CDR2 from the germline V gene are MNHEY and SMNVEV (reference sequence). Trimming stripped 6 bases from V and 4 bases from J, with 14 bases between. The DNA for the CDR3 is TGTGCCAGCAGCAATAGGGACTTCCCAGATACGCAGTATTTT. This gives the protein CASSNRDFPDTQYF.

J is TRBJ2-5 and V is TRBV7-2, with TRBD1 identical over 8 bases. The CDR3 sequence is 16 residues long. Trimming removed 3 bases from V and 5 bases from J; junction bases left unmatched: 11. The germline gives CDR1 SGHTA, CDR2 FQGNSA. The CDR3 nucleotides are TGTGCCAGCAGCTTGGCCGGGACAGGTTATGCGGAGACCCAGTACTTC. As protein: CASSLAGTGYAETQYF.

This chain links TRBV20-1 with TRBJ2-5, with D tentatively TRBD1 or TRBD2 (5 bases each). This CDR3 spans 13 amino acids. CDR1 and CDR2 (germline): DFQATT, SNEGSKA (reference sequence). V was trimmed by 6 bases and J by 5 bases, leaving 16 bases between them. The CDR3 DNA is TGCAGTGCCATCAGGGACCCGGCGGAGACCCAGTACTTC. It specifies CSAIRDPAETQYF.

In DNA, the CDR3 is TGTGCCAGCAGTTATATCCAGAGCACAGATACGCAGTATTTT. Protein sequence: CASSYIQSTDTQYF. The chain couples TRBV6-6 to TRBJ2-3; D is unresolved. The germline V gene encodes CDR1 MNHNY and CDR2 SVGAGI (reference sequence). This CDR3 comprises 14 residues. V shed 3 bases and J shed 0 bases, with 7 bases lying between them.

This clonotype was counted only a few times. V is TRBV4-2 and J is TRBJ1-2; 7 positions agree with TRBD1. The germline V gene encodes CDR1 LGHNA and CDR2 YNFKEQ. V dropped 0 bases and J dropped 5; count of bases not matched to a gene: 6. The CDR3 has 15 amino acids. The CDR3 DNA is TGTGCCAGCAGCCAAGATTCAGGGGGAAGGTATGGCTACACCTTC. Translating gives CASSQDSGGRYGYTF.

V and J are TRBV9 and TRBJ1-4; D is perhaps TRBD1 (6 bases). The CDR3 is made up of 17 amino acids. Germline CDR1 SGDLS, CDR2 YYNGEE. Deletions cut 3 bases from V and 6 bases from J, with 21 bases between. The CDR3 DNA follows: TGTGCCAGCAGCGCGCTTCCGGGGGGGACACCTTATGAAAAACTGTTTTTT. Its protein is CASSALPGGTPYEKLFF.

The CDR3: CASSARTGDNSPLHF. DNA for the CDR3: TGTGCCAGCAGCGCGAGGACAGGGGACAATTCACCCCTCCACTTT. This chain uses TRBV2 with TRBJ1-6; 9 bases match TRBD1. Per the germline V gene, CDR1 is SNHLY and CDR2 is FYNNEI. V lost 6 bases to trimming and J lost 7 bases; unmatched junction nucleotides: 7. The CDR3 has 15 residues.

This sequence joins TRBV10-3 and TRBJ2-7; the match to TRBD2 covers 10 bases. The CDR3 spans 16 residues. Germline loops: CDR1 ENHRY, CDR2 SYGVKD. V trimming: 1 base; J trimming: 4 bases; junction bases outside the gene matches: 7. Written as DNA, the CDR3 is TGTGCCATCAGTGAGTGGGGGCTAGCGGGAGTGTACGAGCAGTACTTC. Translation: CAISEWGLAGVYEQYF.

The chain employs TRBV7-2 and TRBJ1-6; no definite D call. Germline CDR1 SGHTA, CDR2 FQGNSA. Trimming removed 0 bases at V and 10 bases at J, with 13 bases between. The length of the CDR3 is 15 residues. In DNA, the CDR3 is TGTGCCAGCAGCTTAGCCCCAAGGATTGGATCACCCCTCCACTTT. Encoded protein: CASSLAPRIGSPLHF. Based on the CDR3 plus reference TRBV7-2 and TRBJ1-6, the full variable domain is GAGVSQSPSNKVTEKGKDVELRCDPISGHTALYWYRQSLGQGLEFLIYFQGNSAPDKSGLPSDRFSAERTGGSVSTLTIQRTQQEDSAVYLCASSLAPRIGSPLHFGNGTRLTVT.